The source of this T cell receptor beta chain is a study of T cells in Graves' hyperthyroidism and ophthalmopathy. The CDR3 regions of TCR beta were amplified from RNA transcripts. During a first-round RT-PCR of the TCR CDR3, the HTBI primer set was used. TCRdb re-analysed the multiplex PCR reads in MiXCR, keeping a single row per CDR3 protein. Of roughly 510,000 distinct CDR3 sequences listed, approximately 48% are singletons. The CDR3 contains 15 residues. Trimming removed 5 bases at V and 5 bases at J, with 18 bases between. Germline CDR1 and CDR2: SEHNR and FQNEAQ (reference sequence). The V gene is TRBV7-9, the J gene TRBJ2-5; D is possibly TRBD2 (5 bases). The sample consisted of peripheral blood or thyroid tissue (not recorded which). The clonotype comes from an adult woman with Graves' disease, either hyperthyroidism or ophthalmopathy (not recorded which). CDR3 loop: CASSHGGTAGETQYF. As DNA, the CDR3 is TGTGCCAGCAGCCACGGAGGAACCGCCGGTGAGACCCAGTACTTC.